This T cell receptor beta chain stems from a study of blood T cell repertoires in COVID-19. In the study overall: Samples taken during acute and convalescent COVID-19 were collected in the United States, Italy and Spain. Sample material is recorded as cDNA or gDNA derived from T cells, B-cell-depleted T cells, or PBMCs.

The count of this clone is one. V lost 2 bases to trimming and J lost 8 bases, with 6 bases between them. The CDR3 has 12 residues. CDR1 and CDR2 (germline): SGHAT, FQNNGV. Only in-frame clones appear in the TCRdb table, and some are missing; sequencing was by immunoSEQ multiplex PCR. The sample has approximately 83,000 clones; 88% are singletons. This receptor was taken from a man between 65 and 85 years old with acute or convalescent COVID-19. V usage is TRBV11-2 and J usage is TRBJ1-4; TRBD1 might be the D (6 bases). Sequenced material: peripheral blood. For the CDR3, the DNA is TGTGCCAGCAGCTTACAGGGGGAAAAACTGTTTTTT. Residues: CASSLQGEKLFF.